Following are 17 T cell receptor beta chains from one sample sequenced in a study of blood T cell repertoires in COVID-19. Assay used: immunoSEQ multiplex PCR; TCRdb lists only in-frame clones, some missing. The sample contains about 88,000 clones, around nine tenths of which appear only once. The source material was peripheral blood. Receptors originate from a woman aged 80 or over with acute or convalescent COVID-19.

The chain has TRBV7-8 and TRBJ2-3, with 10 bases matching TRBD2. V lost 2 bases, J lost 2 bases, and 7 bases stayed unmatched. CDR3 length: 17 residues. From germline, CDR1 is SGHVS and CDR2 FQNEAQ. This chain's CDR3 is CASSLLEGLASTDTQYF. The DNA for the CDR3 is TGTGCCAGCAGCTTATTGGAGGGACTAGCGTCCACAGATACGCAGTATTTT. The whole variable domain, remainder taken from reference TRBV7-8 and TRBJ2-3, is GAGVSQSPRYKVAKRGQDVALRCDPISGHVSLFWYQQALGQGPEFLTYFQNEAQLDKSGLPSDRFFAERPEGSVSTLKIQRTQQEDSAVYLCASSLLEGLASTDTQYFGPGTRLTVL.

The genes are TRBV7-2 and TRBJ2-7; tentatively, D is TRBD2 (5 bases). The CDR3 extends over 13 amino acids. V lost 1 base to trimming and J lost 9 bases, with 13 bases between them. The germline V gene encodes CDR1 SGHTA and CDR2 FQGNSA. Here the CDR3 DNA reads TGTGCCAGCAGCTTAGATCCGGGGAAGATGCAGTACTTC. As protein: CASSLDPGKMQYF.

This clone showed up just a few times. V and J are TRBV19 and TRBJ1-1; the D gene is possibly TRBD1 (5 bases). The germline gives CDR1 LNHDA, CDR2 SQIVND (reference sequence). V lost 5 bases, J lost 3 bases, and 16 bases lay in between. The CDR3 runs 15 residues. The CDR3 DNA reads as TGTGCCAGTAGTGTGGGCGGGGCCAGCCACACTGAAGCTTTCTTT. Translating gives CASSVGGASHTEAFF.

The CDR3 coding sequence is TGTGCCAGCAGTCATCGACAGGGGGCAGGAGTTGAAAAACTGTTTTTT. Protein: CASSHRQGAGVEKLFF. The chain joins TRBV28 to TRBJ1-4; 10 positions match TRBD1. V was pared by 5 bases and J by 7 bases, with 10 bases of the junction left unmatched. This CDR3 is 16 amino acids long. Germline CDR1 MDHEN, CDR2 SYDVKM. Combining the CDR3 with reference TRBV28 and TRBJ1-4 gives the whole variable domain DVKVTQSSRYLVKRTGEKVFLECVQDMDHENMFWYRQDPGLGLRLIYFSYDVKMKEKGDIPEGYSVSREKKERFSLILESASTNQTSMYLCASSHRQGAGVEKLFFGSGTQLSVL.

This CDR3 reads CAISETGGNQPQHF. The DNA of the CDR3 is TGTGCCATCAGTGAGACAGGGGGCAATCAGCCCCAGCATTTT. This sequence joins TRBV10-3 and TRBJ1-5, with 7 bases aligning to TRBD1. Losses at the gene ends were 2 bases for V and 2 bases for J; bases not matched to a gene: 0. This CDR3 spans 14 amino acids. Germline lookup yields CDR1 ENHRY and CDR2 SYGVKD.

CDR3 amino acids: CASSVFSNQPQHF. Here the CDR3 DNA reads TGCGCCAGCAGCGTCTTTAGCAATCAGCCCCAGCATTTT. J is TRBJ1-5 and V is TRBV5-1; no reliable D call. With 4 bases removed from V and 0 bases from J, the gap between germline ends came to 5 bases. The CDR3 covers 13 residues. CDR1 SGHRS and CDR2 YFSETQ come from the germline V gene.

The rearrangement joins TRBV6-1 to TRBJ1-5; a possible D gene is TRBD1 (6 bases). The CDR3 covers 14 residues. V lost 2 bases and J 3 bases, leaving 8 bases between the germline ends. The germline V gene has CDR1 MNHNS and CDR2 SASEGT. The CDR3 here is CASSEQGYNQPQHF. The CDR3 DNA is TGTGCCAGCAGTGAACAGGGGTACAATCAGCCCCAGCATTTT.

The rearrangement joins TRBV5-6 to TRBJ1-2; TRBD1 is a possible D gene (5 bases). There are 15 residues in the CDR3. V was cut by 1 base and J by 6 bases, with 16 bases left in between. The germline CDR1 and CDR2 sequences are SGHDT and YYEEEE. CDR3 amino acids: CASSLLRDSDNGYTF. CDR3 bases: TGTGCCAGCAGCTTGCTCAGGGATTCAGATAATGGCTACACCTTC. The full variable domain, with the rest looked up from reference TRBV5-6 and TRBJ1-2, is DAGVTQSPTHLIKTRGQQVTLRCSPKSGHDTVSWYQQALGQGPQFIFQYYEEEERQRGNFPDRFSGHQFPNYSSELNVNALLLGDSALYLCASSLLRDSDNGYTFGSGTRLTVV.

This clone has just one count. The rearrangement links TRBV19 to TRBJ2-1; 9 bases are a match to TRBD2. The length of the CDR3 is 14 residues. J was trimmed by 8 bases and V by 5 bases; bases with no gene match: 7. Germline CDR1 and CDR2: LNHDA and SQIVND (reference sequence). The CDR3 nucleotides are TGTGCCAGTAGTGCGGGACTAGCTCCCGATGAGCAGTTCTTC. Translation gives CASSAGLAPDEQFF.

The V and J genes are TRBV28 and TRBJ1-1, with 9 bases fitting TRBD1. CDR1 MDHEN and CDR2 SYDVKM come from the germline V gene. This CDR3 has 19 residues. J lost 3 bases, V lost 5 bases, and 19 bases had no gene match. The CDR3 region is CASSQVQGARIRYHTEAFF. The CDR3 bases are TGTGCCAGCAGTCAAGTACAGGGGGCGCGGATAAGATATCACACTGAAGCTTTCTTT.

The rearrangement links TRBV10-3 to TRBJ1-6; a weak D match, TRBD1 (5 bases). V dropped 0 bases and J dropped 11 bases, with 11 bases sitting between them. The CDR3 length is 14 residues. CDR1 ENHRY and CDR2 SYGVKD come from the germline V gene. CDR3 in amino acids: CAISESIRQPPLHF. The CDR3 bases are TGTGCCATCAGTGAGTCGATCCGACAGCCACCCCTCCACTTT.

The chain is built from TRBV2 and TRBJ2-2; weak D call: TRBD2 (6 bases). Germline V gene lookup returns CDR1 SNHLY and CDR2 FYNNEI. V lost 5 bases and J lost 0, with 10 bases in between. The CDR3 runs to 15 residues. The CDR3 coding sequence is TGTGCCAGCAGTTTGGCGGGAACGAACACCGGGGAGCTGTTTTTT. It encodes CASSLAGTNTGELFF.

The V and J genes are TRBV28 and TRBJ2-7; TRBD2 is a possible D gene (5 bases). In germline, CDR1 is MDHEN, CDR2 SYDVKM. The CDR3 has 14 residues. Deletions cut 1 base from V and 2 bases from J, with 9 bases between. The CDR3 sequence: CASSLFGLAYEQYF. The CDR3 region has the DNA TGTGCCAGCAGTTTATTCGGACTGGCCTACGAGCAGTACTTC. Full variable domain (rest looked up from reference TRBV28 and TRBJ2-7): DVKVTQSSRYLVKRTGEKVFLECVQDMDHENMFWYRQDPGLGLRLIYFSYDVKMKEKGDIPEGYSVSREKKERFSLILESASTNQTSMYLCASSLFGLAYEQYFGPGTRLTVT.

This clone was counted a few times. V and J are TRBV19 and TRBJ1-4; no firm D call. This CDR3 is built from 15 residues. Trimming cost V 5 bases and J 8 bases, with 18 bases left between them. Germline V CDR1 and CDR2: LNHDA, SQIVND (reference sequence). CDR3 in amino acids: CASSVLAEAGEKLFF. The CDR3 region has the DNA TGTGCCAGTAGTGTCCTTGCAGAAGCCGGGGAAAAACTGTTTTTT.

The rearrangement uses TRBV18 and TRBJ2-5; the D is unclear. V dropped 3 bases and J dropped 2 bases, with 4 bases sitting between them. This CDR3 is 12 amino acids long. Germline CDR1 reads KGHSH; CDR2 reads LQKENI. The CDR3 DNA is TGTGCCAGCTCACCTTCACAAGAGACCCAGTACTTC. Protein: CASSPSQETQYF. The entire variable domain, with the rest obtained from reference TRBV18 and TRBJ2-5, is as follows: NAGVMQNPRHLVRRRGQEARLRCSPMKGHSHVYWYRQLPEEGLKFMVYLQKENIIDESGMPKERFSAEFPKEGPSILRIQQVVRGDSAAYFCASSPSQETQYFGPGTRLLVL.

The CDR3 spells CASTRRGGLSEAFF. The CDR3 DNA sequence: TGTGCCAGCACTAGAAGGGGGGGCTTATCTGAAGCTTTCTTT. The genes are TRBV19 and TRBJ1-1; possibly TRBD1 for D (6 bases). Trimming removed 9 bases at V and 6 bases at J, with 20 bases between. This CDR3 spans 14 amino acids. Germline V gene sequence: CDR1 LNHDA, CDR2 SQIVND (reference sequence).

The chain has TRBV24-1 and TRBJ2-3; 11 bases are a match to TRBD2. Germline-derived CDR1 and CDR2 are KGHDR and SFDVKD. With 3 bases clipped from V and 0 bases from J, the junction kept 4 bases outside the gene matches. This CDR3 comprises 17 residues. The CDR3 is CATSDPSSGGSTDTQYF. Here the CDR3 DNA reads TGTGCCACCAGTGATCCGTCTAGCGGGGGGAGCACAGATACGCAGTATTTT.